Listed below are T cell receptor beta chains from one sample, sequenced in a study of graft-versus-host responses after intestinal transplantation. Assay used: immunoSEQ multiplex PCR; TCRdb lists only in-frame clones, some missing. The profile covers 20,000 or so clones, with 90% appearing a single time and approximately 1.9% taken by the ten largest. Sequencing used PBMCs, obtained 357 days after transplant. The receptors were gathered from a human patient who received an intestinal transplant, so some T cells may come from the graft donor. CDR3s include the opening cysteine and the closing phenylalanine or tryptophan. The D gene is left open where the match is weak. The size field is filled for only some rows; it gives once, few, many or a size class.

len	v_gene	j_gene	d_gene	abundance	CDR3nt	CDR3aa
17	TRBV4-2	TRBJ2-3	TRBD2	once	TGTGCCAGCAGCCAAGATGGAGCGGGGGGCCAGACAGATACGCAGTATTTT	CASSQDGAGGQTDTQYF
14	TRBV6-4	TRBJ2-6	-	-	TGTGCCAGCAGTGCCGAAGGAGGGGCCAACGTCCTGACTTTC	CASSAEGGANVLTF
14	TRBV4-1	TRBJ2-7	-	-	TGCGCCAGCAGCCAAGGCGACAGCTCCTACGAGCAGTACTTC	CASSQGDSSYEQYF
14	TRBV5-4	TRBJ1-2	-	-	TGTGCCAGCAGCTTGCCAGGCCCTGCCTATGGCTACACCTTC	CASSLPGPAYGYTF
16	TRBV15	TRBJ1-4	TRBD1	few	TGTGCCACCAGCAGAGAGGCAGGACAGGGCAATGAAAAACTGTTTTTT	CATSREAGQGNEKLFF
15	TRBV6-5	TRBJ2-7	TRBD1	few	TGTGCCAGCAGTTACTCACCGGGACAGCCCTACGAGCAGTACTTC	CASSYSPGQPYEQYF
15	TRBV28	TRBJ2-5	TRBD2	-	TGTGCCAGCCGGAGGACTAGCGGGAGGGGGCGGACCCAGTACTTC	CASRRTSGRGRTQYF
14	TRBV6-5	TRBJ2-7	TRBD2	-	TGTGCCAGCAGCAAAAGCGGGGGGACCTACGAGCAGTACTTC	CASSKSGGTYEQYF
15	TRBV29-1	TRBJ2-2	-	-	TGCAGCGCCATGGGACGAGGTGTCAACACCGGGGAGCTGTTTTTT	CSAMGRGVNTGELFF
17	TRBV4-1	TRBJ2-2	TRBD2	-	TGCGCCAGCAGCCTCCGCGGACTAGCGGTGAACACCGGGGAGCTGTTTTTT	CASSLRGLAVNTGELFF